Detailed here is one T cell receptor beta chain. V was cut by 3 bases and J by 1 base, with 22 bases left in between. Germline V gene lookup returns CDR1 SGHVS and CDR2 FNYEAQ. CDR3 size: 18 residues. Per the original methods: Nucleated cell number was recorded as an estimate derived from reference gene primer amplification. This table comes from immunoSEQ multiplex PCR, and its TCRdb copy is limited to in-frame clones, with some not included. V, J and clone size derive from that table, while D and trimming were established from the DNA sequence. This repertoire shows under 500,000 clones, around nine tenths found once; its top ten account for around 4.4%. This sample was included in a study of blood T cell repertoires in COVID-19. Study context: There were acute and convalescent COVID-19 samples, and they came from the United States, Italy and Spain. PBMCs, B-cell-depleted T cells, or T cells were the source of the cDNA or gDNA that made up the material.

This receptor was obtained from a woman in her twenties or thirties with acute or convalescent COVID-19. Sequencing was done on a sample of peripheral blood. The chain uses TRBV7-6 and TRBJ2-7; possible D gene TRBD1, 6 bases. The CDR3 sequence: CASSLGAGGGEISYEQYF. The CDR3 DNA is TGTGCCAGCAGCTTGGGGGCAGGTGGAGGAGAAATTTCCTACGAGCAGTACTTC.